These T cell receptor beta chains were read from a single sample in a study of T-cell reconstitution after alpha-beta-depleted transplantation in children. TCRdb reprocessed the PCR reads with MiXCR, giving one entry per CDR3 protein. This table holds hundreds of thousands of distinct CDR3 sequences, 13% found once. The material was PBMCs, obtained before TCRalphabeta/CD19-depleted stem cell transplant. Receptor source: a girl aged 2-9 years with congenital amegakaryocytic thrombocytopenia, due to receive a stem cell transplant. Each CDR3 is given with its conserved first and last residue. The order of the fields is clone size, D gene, V gene, J gene, CDR3 DNA, CDR3 protein. The D gene is left open where the match is weak. Size values are once, few and many counts, or a class for expanded clones, and some rows have none.

many	TRBD2	TRBV7-2	TRBJ2-1	TGTGCCAGCAGCCTACTAGCGGGAGGGCATGAGCAGTTCTTC	CASSLLAGGHEQFF
many	TRBD2	TRBV5-1	TRBJ2-1	TGCGCCAGCAGGCGGGAGGGAGATGAGCAGTTCTTC	CASRREGDEQFF
many	-	TRBV29-1	TRBJ2-1	TGCAGCGTTGAAGAATCCTATTCGGATGAGCAGTTCTTC	CSVEESYSDEQFF
few	-	TRBV2	TRBJ2-7	TGTGCCAGCCTCCTCGACAGAGCCTACGAGCAGTACTTC	CASLLDRAYEQYF
-	-	TRBV10-1	TRBJ2-1	TGCGCCAGCAGTGCCGGGGACTCCAGATACAATGAGCAGTTCTTC	CASSAGDSRYNEQFF
many	TRBD2	TRBV6-2/TRBV6-3	TRBJ2-7	TGTGCCACCCACGGACTAGCGGGAAGCTACGAGCAGTACTTC	CATHGLAGSYEQYF
many	TRBD2	TRBV3-1	TRBJ2-1	TGTGCCAGCAGCCAGCTAGCGGGAGGAATTGCCTCCTACAATGAGCAGTTCTTC	CASSQLAGGIASYNEQFF
many	-	TRBV29-1	TRBJ2-1	TGCAGCGTTTATCAGGTCCATGAGCAGTTCTTC	CSVYQVHEQFF
few	-	TRBV6-1	TRBJ2-3	TGTGCCAGCAGTAGGGCTGGGGGAGGCGCAGATACGCAGTATTTT	CASSRAGGGADTQYF
many	TRBD2	TRBV20-1	TRBJ2-1	TGCAGTGCTAGAGGACTAGCGGGAGTAGGTTCCGGCTACAATGAGCAGTTCTTC	CSARGLAGVGSGYNEQFF
-	TRBD1	TRBV3-1	TRBJ1-1	TGTGCCAGCAGCCAAGCAGACAGGGCAAACACTGAAGCTTTCTTT	CASSQADRANTEAFF
few	-	TRBV19	TRBJ2-1	TGTGCCAGTAGTATAATATTGGACCTTCCGCAGTTCTTC	CASSIILDLPQFF
-	TRBD2	TRBV28	TRBJ2-5	TGTGCCAGCAGTTGGGATCTAGCGGGAGGGATACAAGAGACCCAGTACTTC	CASSWDLAGGIQETQYF
-	-	TRBV20-1	TRBJ2-7	TGCAGTGCCAAGTCCCCCCAGGTCGGGCTTGACGAGCAGTACTTC	CSAKSPQVGLDEQYF
many	TRBD2	TRBV29-1	TRBJ2-1	TGCAGCGTTGAAAGGCCCTCTAGCGGGAGCTCCTACAATGAGCAGTTCTTC	CSVERPSSGSSYNEQFF
many	-	TRBV29-1	TRBJ2-1	TGCAGCGTTGGGCAGCTCGTGGGGAATGAGCAGTTCTTC	CSVGQLVGNEQFF
many	TRBD2	TRBV12-3/TRBV12-4	TRBJ2-2	TGTGCCAGCAGTTTAATAGGACTAGGTTCAGGCGGGGAGCTGTTTTTT	CASSLIGLGSGGELFF
few	-	TRBV12-3/TRBV12-4	TRBJ2-7	TGTGCCAGCAGTTTTCTTAGCGTATACGAGCAGTACTTC	CASSFLSVYEQYF
many	-	TRBV20-1	TRBJ2-1	TGCAGTGCCCTAGCTACGGGAGTCAATGAGCAGTTCTTC	CSALATGVNEQFF
-	-	TRBV29-1	TRBJ1-1	TGCAGCGTCGGTGGGGGGGTAATGAACACTGAAGCTTTCTTT	CSVGGGVMNTEAFF
-	-	TRBV5-1	TRBJ2-3	TGCGCCAGCAGCTTGTCAAAATGGGGAGATACGCAGTATTTT	CASSLSKWGDTQYF
-	TRBD2	TRBV4-1	TRBJ2-1	TGCGCCAGCAGCCACTTAGCGGGAGCAGGGGACGAGCAGTTCTTC	CASSHLAGAGDEQFF
many	TRBD2	TRBV29-1	TRBJ2-1	TGCAGCGTTGTCTCTAGCGGGGTTTACAATGAGCAGTTCTTC	CSVVSSGVYNEQFF
many	-	TRBV24-1	TRBJ2-2	TGTGCCACCAGTGATACGGGGACCGGGGAGCTGTTTTTT	CATSDTGTGELFF
many	-	TRBV10-3	TRBJ2-2	TGTGCCATCAGTGAGTCGCAGGGGAACACCGGGGAGCTGTTTTTT	CAISESQGNTGELFF
many	-	TRBV12-3/TRBV12-4	TRBJ2-3	TGTGCCAGCAGTTTAATAGCGACAGATACGCAGTATTTT	CASSLIATDTQYF
few	-	TRBV20-1	TRBJ1-5	TGCAGTGCTAGAGATCTGATTGGGCTGGAGCCCCAGCATTTT	CSARDLIGLEPQHF
-	TRBD2	TRBV20-1	TRBJ2-1	TGCAGTGCTAGTGGACTAGCGGGAGTCACCTACAATGAGCAGTTCTTC	CSASGLAGVTYNEQFF
many	-	TRBV7-8	TRBJ2-7	TGTGCCAGCAGCTTATATGGAGGTCTCAACGAGCAGTACTTC	CASSLYGGLNEQYF
-	TRBD2	TRBV9	TRBJ2-2	TGTGCCAGCAGCGTAGTAGGTCTAGCGGGAACCGGGGAGCTGTTTTTT	CASSVVGLAGTGELFF
many	TRBD1	TRBV29-1	TRBJ2-2	TGCAGCGTTGAAGATAGAGGACCGGGACAGGGGAGGGGGGAGCTGTTTTTT	CSVEDRGPGQGRGELFF
few	-	TRBV12-3/TRBV12-4	TRBJ2-1	TGTGCCAGCAGTTTTGAGGTCCTCCGCAATGAGCAGTTCTTC	CASSFEVLRNEQFF
-	-	TRBV20-1	TRBJ1-2	TGCAGTGCTAGAAGGACAGTCTATGGCTACACCTTC	CSARRTVYGYTF
-	-	TRBV6-5	TRBJ1-2	TGTGCCAGCAGTTATTGGGGCCGGGGGTGGTATGGCTACACCTTC	CASSYWGRGWYGYTF
many	-	TRBV6-1	TRBJ1-3	TGTGCCAGCAGAAGAGAACTGGAAAACACCATATATTTT	CASRRELENTIYF
-	TRBD1	TRBV7-9	TRBJ2-1	TGTGCCAGCAGCTGGACAGGGGAGGTAGCGTTCTTC	CASSWTGEVAFF
-	TRBD2	TRBV18	TRBJ2-3	TGTGCCAGCTCACCACTTAACGGGCTAGCGGCCCAACCGACAGATACGCAGTATTTT	CASSPLNGLAAQPTDTQYF
-	-	TRBV20-1	TRBJ2-3	TGCAGTGCTAGAGATATCTTTGGGCAGGGGACCACAGATACGCAGTATTTT	CSARDIFGQGTTDTQYF
many	TRBD1	TRBV20-1	TRBJ2-1	TGCAGTGCTACCCCGGACAGGCACAATGAGCAGTTCTTC	CSATPDRHNEQFF
-	TRBD2	TRBV2	TRBJ2-5	TGTGCCGGCGGACTAGCGGGAGCTTTGGAGACCCAGTACTTC	CAGGLAGALETQYF
few	TRBD2	TRBV12-3/TRBV12-4	TRBJ2-5	TGTGCCAGCAGCCACGGGACTATACCCGCAGAGACCCAGTACTTC	CASSHGTIPAETQYF
many	-	TRBV6-1	TRBJ2-1	TGTGCCAGCAGTGAGGCATCCTTGGCGACCAATGAGCAGTTCTTC	CASSEASLATNEQFF
few	TRBD1	TRBV7-2	TRBJ1-5	TGTGCCAGCAGCTCACGGACAGGGGGGCATCAGCCCCAGCATTTT	CASSSRTGGHQPQHF
few	TRBD1	TRBV7-9	TRBJ2-1	TGTGCCAGCAGCTTAGTGAGGACAGGGTCTGAGCAGTTCTTC	CASSLVRTGSEQFF
many	-	TRBV5-1	TRBJ1-1	TGCGCCAGCAGCTTGTGGTTAGGGGGGACTGAAGCTTTCTTT	CASSLWLGGTEAFF
-	-	TRBV21-1	TRBJ2-7	TGTGCCAGCAGCAAACTCCCCGGGAGCTACGAGCAGTACTTC	CASSKLPGSYEQYF
many	-	TRBV5-1	TRBJ2-3	TGCGCCAGCAGCGGCCATTCGTCAAGCGGAGCCCCCACAGATACGCAGTATTTT	CASSGHSSSGAPTDTQYF
-	-	TRBV12-3/TRBV12-4	TRBJ2-2	TGTGCCACGGGGGTTGGGGTTAACACCGGGGAGCTGTTTTTT	CATGVGVNTGELFF
many	-	TRBV7-9	TRBJ1-4	TGTGCCAGCAGCGCGGGGACATTGGTATTACGAGAAAAACTGTTTTTT	CASSAGTLVLREKLFF
many	TRBD1	TRBV7-2	TRBJ2-7	TGTGCCAGCAGCTTGAGGACAGGGGGCCCAAACGAGCAGTACTTC	CASSLRTGGPNEQYF
many	-	TRBV12-3/TRBV12-4	TRBJ2-1	TGTGCCAGCAGTAACCGGGACTTCGAAGGGGCTGAGCAGTTCTTC	CASSNRDFEGAEQFF
many	-	TRBV29-1	TRBJ2-5	TGCAGCGTTGAACCAAACCAAGAGACCCAGTACTTC	CSVEPNQETQYF
many	TRBD2	TRBV29-1	TRBJ2-5	TGCAGCGTTGGACCGGGACTAACGCAAGAGACCCAGTACTTC	CSVGPGLTQETQYF
many	TRBD2	TRBV20-1	TRBJ2-7	TGCAGTGCTGGTAGCGGGACAAACCACGAGCAGTACTTC	CSAGSGTNHEQYF
many	TRBD2	TRBV12-3/TRBV12-4	TRBJ2-1	TGTGCCAGCAGTTTCCCTCTAGCGGCGAGCTCCTACAATGAGCAGTTCTTC	CASSFPLAASSYNEQFF